The 18 T cell receptor beta chains listed next were all sequenced from one sample in a study of blood T cell repertoires in COVID-19. Only in-frame clones appear in the TCRdb table, and some are missing; sequencing was by immunoSEQ multiplex PCR. The data show 150,000 to 200,000 clones, over 75% seen once. The sequencing sample was made of PBMCs or T cells enriched from blood (not recorded which). All receptors derive from a woman aged 18 to 35 who had recovered from COVID-19.

The table lists this clone with a few counts. The chain couples TRBV19 to TRBJ2-7, with unresolved D. V was clipped by 7 bases and J by 2 bases, with 9 bases between them. This CDR3 region has 12 residues. Germline values: CDR1 LNHDA, CDR2 SQIVND (reference sequence). The CDR3 DNA follows: TGTGCCAGTAACCTTGAGGCCTACGAGCAGTACTTC. It specifies CASNLEAYEQYF.

The rearrangement uses TRBV28 and TRBJ1-1; a weak D match, TRBD1 (5 bases). The CDR3 totals 14 residues. V was pared by 6 bases and J by 5 bases, with 16 bases between. The germline V gene has CDR1 MDHEN and CDR2 SYDVKM. Here the CDR3 DNA reads TGTGCCAGCAGGGTGGGGTGGGGCGGAACTGAAGCTTTCTTT. Translation: CASRVGWGGTEAFF.

This rearrangement joins TRBV21-1 to TRBJ2-5; whether TRBD1, the table's D call, matches the DNA was not checked. TRBV21-1 is flagged as a pseudogene. The CDR3 length is 21 residues. CDR3 in DNA: TGTGCCAGCAGCAAAGGGACAGGGTTTGGGGCGGCCCGGGCGAGAGGGGAGACCCAGTACTTC. Translation gives CASSKGTGFGAARARGETQYF.

The V call is TRBV4-3, the J call TRBJ1-2; D may be TRBD1 (5 bases). V dropped 2 bases and J dropped 4 bases, with 8 bases sitting between them. The CDR3 covers 13 residues. Germline loops: CDR1 LGHNA, CDR2 YSLEER. This chain's CDR3 is CASSQQGPYGYTF. DNA for the CDR3: TGCGCCAGCAGCCAACAGGGCCCCTATGGCTACACCTTC.

The chain carries TRBV28 and TRBJ2-7; TRBD1 agrees at 8 bases. After removal of 8 bases from V and 2 bases from J, the junction contained 5 bases not matched to a gene. This CDR3 spans 13 amino acids. Looked up from germline, CDR1 is MDHEN and CDR2 is SYDVKM. CDR3 DNA sequence: TGTGCCAGCTCCGGGACAGGTACCTACGAGCAGTACTTC. This encodes CASSGTGTYEQYF.

V is TRBV2 and J is TRBJ2-7, with D tentatively TRBD2 (7 bases). Trimming pared 8 bases from V and 3 bases from J, leaving 11 bases between. The CDR3 covers 12 residues. Germline V CDR1 and CDR2: SNHLY, FYNNEI. This chain's CDR3 is CASGGAIYEQYF. CDR3 sequence (DNA): TGTGCCAGCGGGGGGGCGATCTACGAGCAGTACTTC.

The J gene is TRBJ2-3, the V gene TRBV10-3, with D possibly being TRBD1 (5 bases). With 8 bases removed from V and 1 base from J, the gap between germline ends came to 10 bases. This CDR3 region has 13 residues. Germline lookup yields CDR1 ENHRY and CDR2 SYGVKD. CDR3 nucleotides: TGTGCCATCGGGGCGCGAGGCACAGATACGCAGTATTTT. Translation gives CAIGARGTDTQYF.

DNA of the CDR3: TGTGCCAGCAGCGTAGCCGGGACAGGGCTCACAGATACGCAGTATTTT. This encodes CASSVAGTGLTDTQYF. This rearrangement joins TRBV9 to TRBJ2-3, with 9 positions matching TRBD1. The germline V gene has CDR1 SGDLS and CDR2 YYNGEE. The CDR3 has 16 residues. V shed 0 bases and J 2 bases; nucleotides not matched to a gene: 4.

This clone was found a few times. Here the CDR3 DNA reads TGTGCCAGCAGTGAGGGGACTAGCAATGAGCAGTTCTTC. It codes for CASSEGTSNEQFF. The chain is built from TRBV6-4 and TRBJ2-1, with 8 bases lining up with TRBD2. V shed 3 bases and J 6 bases; nucleotides not matched to a gene: 1. CDR1 is MRHNA and CDR2 is SNTAGT in the germline V gene. This CDR3 comprises 13 residues.

This chain joins TRBV5-1 and TRBJ2-3, with 8 nucleotides matching TRBD2. Germline CDR1 is SGHRS and CDR2 is YFSETQ. The V gene end was trimmed by 3 bases and the J gene end by 6 bases; junction bases not matched to a gene: 15. The length of the CDR3 is 17 residues. The CDR3 region has the DNA TGCGCCAGCAGCTCGGCCAAAGCGGGAGAAACTCGGGATACGCAGTATTTT. It yields the protein CASSSAKAGETRDTQYF.

About this clone itself: Its ends do not fully match the called genes, so a read error is possible. The CDR3 coding sequence is TGTGCCTGGAGTCCCGGGACAGTGGCCCTGTCCTTC. It translates to CAWSPGTVALSF. The chain recombines TRBV30 with TRBJ1-2; 7 nucleotides line up with TRBD1. CDR1 GTSNPN and CDR2 SVGIG come from the germline V gene (reference sequence). The CDR3 has 12 residues.

This chain connects TRBV28 to TRBJ1-2; D uncertain. The ends were cut back, 4 bases at V and 0 bases at J, with 12 bases in the middle. The CDR3 runs to 15 residues. Germline CDR1 is MDHEN and CDR2 is SYDVKM. The CDR3 DNA follows: TGTGCCAGCAGTTCGTCGACTGGAGCTAACTATGGCTACACCTTC. The encoded protein is CASSSSTGANYGYTF.

The rearrangement uses TRBV7-8 and TRBJ1-4, with D hard to call. Germline CDR1 reads SGHVS; CDR2 reads FQNEAQ. Trimming took 2 bases from V and 0 from J, leaving 10 bases between them. The CDR3 length is 16 residues. The CDR3 reads CASSLRGVSTNEKLFF. The CDR3 DNA is TGTGCCAGCAGCTTAAGAGGCGTGTCAACTAATGAAAAACTGTTTTTT.

The rearrangement uses TRBV4-3 and TRBJ2-3; 11 bases are shared with TRBD2. The J segment lost 3 bases and the V segment lost 1 base, leaving 6 bases of the junction unmatched. Germline V gene lookup returns CDR1 LGHNA and CDR2 YSLEER. The CDR3 covers 17 residues. DNA of the CDR3: TGCGCCAGCAGCCAAGGGAGGACTAGCGGGCGTACAGATACGCAGTATTTT. Translated, it gives CASSQGRTSGRTDTQYF.

The chain couples TRBV7-8 to TRBJ2-1; 9 positions match TRBD2. The V gene's germline CDR1 is SGHVS and CDR2 FQNEAQ. J lost 6 bases, V lost 1 base, and 7 bases had no gene match. The CDR3 loop spans 16 amino acids. CDR3 coding DNA: TGTGCCAGCAGCTTAGAACTAGCGGGCCTACCCAATGAGCAGTTCTTC. Translation: CASSLELAGLPNEQFF.

The chain carries TRBV28 and TRBJ1-5; the match to TRBD1 covers 8 bases. CDR1 and CDR2 from the germline V gene are MDHEN and SYDVKM. The CDR3 is 16 residues long. With 5 bases clipped from V and 3 bases from J, the junction kept 9 bases outside the gene matches. CDR3 coding DNA: TGTGCCAGCAGTGACCGTCTGACAGGGGCCAATCAGCCCCAGCATTTT. This gives the protein CASSDRLTGANQPQHF.

The chain couples TRBV6-5 to TRBJ1-5, with TRBD1 identical over 7 bases. The V gene end was trimmed by 2 bases and the J gene end by 7 bases; junction bases not matched to a gene: 5. The CDR3 consists of 14 residues. The germline V gene has CDR1 MNHEY and CDR2 SVGAGI. The CDR3 region has the DNA TGTGCCAGCAGTTACCGACAGGGAGGCCAGCCCCAGCATTTT. This encodes CASSYRQGGQPQHF.

The rearrangement uses TRBV28 and TRBJ1-5, with a tentative D call TRBD1 (5 bases). With 0 bases removed from V and 2 bases from J, the gap between germline ends came to 17 bases. The CDR3 sequence is 18 residues long. CDR1 and CDR2 (germline): MDHEN, SYDVKM. The CDR3 protein is CASSLWGAGLRGNQPQHF. CDR3 coding DNA: TGTGCCAGCAGTTTATGGGGTGCGGGGCTACGAGGCAATCAGCCCCAGCATTTT.